The 4 T cell receptor beta chains reported below all come from one sample, sequenced in a study of cytomegalovirus exposure and HLA in healthy donors. PCR employed 60 Vbeta and 13 Jbeta primers. Assay: immunoSEQ multiplex PCR; the TCRdb copy retains only in-frame clones and omits some. The sample gives more than 100,000 clones, about two thirds of which show up once; approximately 4% is in the top ten. Sequenced: PBMCs. These receptors all come from a man aged 50 or older in good health and CMV-seropositive.

This clone has more than one count but fewer than ten. V usage is TRBV11-2 and J usage is TRBJ1-1; the match to TRBD1 covers 8 bases. The V segment lost 5 bases and the J segment 5 bases; nucleotides outside the gene matches: 4. The CDR3 covers 13 residues. CDR1 is SGHAT and CDR2 is FQNNGV in the germline V gene. The CDR3 sequence is CASSPGTGTEAFF. The CDR3 bases are TGTGCCAGCAGCCCCGGGACAGGTACTGAAGCTTTCTTT.

This clone was observed a few times. The genes are TRBV5-6 and TRBJ2-7; 7 nucleotides agree with TRBD1. Germline values: CDR1 SGHDT, CDR2 YYEEEE. There are 14 residues in the CDR3. Trimming took 0 bases from V and 6 from J; bases not matched to a gene: 6. The CDR3 reads CASSLGGQYAEQYF. In DNA form, the CDR3 reads TGTGCCAGCAGCTTGGGGGGACAGTACGCCGAGCAGTACTTC.

This sequence joins TRBV27 and TRBJ1-1; TRBD1 is a possible D gene (5 bases). This CDR3 has 13 residues. The germline V gene encodes CDR1 MNHEY and CDR2 SMNVEV (reference sequence). The ends were cut back, 3 bases at V and 2 bases at J, with 7 bases in the middle. In DNA, the CDR3 is TGTGCCAGCAGTTTTCAGGGAAACACTGAAGCTTTCTTT. It yields the protein CASSFQGNTEAFF.

The chain uses TRBV27 and TRBJ1-5; 7 bases match TRBD1. The CDR3 is made up of 15 amino acids. V dropped 6 bases and J dropped 2; count of bases not matched to a gene: 7. Germline CDR1 reads MNHEY; CDR2 reads SMNVEV (reference sequence). CDR3 in DNA: TGTGCCAGCAGAACCTCCGGGACAGGCAATCAGCCCCAGCATTTT. Protein sequence: CASRTSGTGNQPQHF.